This TCR beta chain stems from a study of graft-versus-host responses after intestinal transplantation. This table comes from immunoSEQ multiplex PCR, and its TCRdb copy is limited to in-frame clones, with some not included. Of 30,000 to 40,000 clones in the sample, 80% to 85% were seen once. The CDR3 runs 17 residues. The germline V and J ends were trimmed by 4 bases and 6 bases, with 22 bases remaining between them. Germline CDR1 is SGHTA and CDR2 is FQGNSA. The sequencing here drew on PBMCs, taken about 990 days after transplant. The chain has TRBV7-2 and TRBJ1-5; no clear D gene. The sequence derives from a human patient who received an intestinal transplant, so some T cells may come from the graft donor. CDR3 DNA sequence: TGTGCCAGCAGCTCAGTCCCTTTGGAGGGATTGGCTCAGCCCCAGCATTTT. Its protein is CASSSVPLEGLAQPQHF. The full variable domain, completed using reference TRBV7-2 and TRBJ1-5, is GAGVSQSPSNKVTEKGKDVELRCDPISGHTALYWYRQSLGQGLEFLIYFQGNSAPDKSGLPSDRFSAERTGGSVSTLTIQRTQQEDSAVYLCASSSVPLEGLAQPQHFGDGTRLSIL.